Below, 10 T cell receptor beta chains from the same sample are listed, as sequenced in a study of liver allograft versus peripheral blood T cells. Across the study: T cell receptor repertoires in transplanted livers were compared with those in recipients' peripheral blood.

TCRdb re-analysed the reads in MiXCR, keeping a single row per CDR3 protein. The repertoire consists of 2,100 or so distinct CDR3 sequences, with roughly a sixth occurring once and the leading ten covering roughly 60%. The receptors come from a human patient who had a liver transplant. Some T cells may be supplied by the graft donor.

By proportion, this clonotype is medium-sized (0.01 to 0.1%). CDR3 bases: TGTGCCAGCAGTTACGGGCCCCCACAGGGAAATAATTCACCCCTCCACTTT. Translated, it gives CASSYGPPQGNNSPLHF. The gene calls are TRBV6-6 and TRBJ1-6; maybe TRBD1 (6 bases). Germline V gene data show CDR1 as MNHNY and CDR2 as SVGAGI (reference sequence). The V end was cut by 2 bases, the J end by 5 bases, with 16 bases between. The CDR3 runs to 17 residues.

This clonotype has more than one count but fewer than ten. The chain uses TRBV12-3 or TRBV12-4 and TRBJ2-7; 7 bases align to TRBD2. The CDR3 covers 18 residues. V lost 8 bases, J lost 6 bases, and 25 bases stayed unmatched. For the CDR3, the DNA is TGTGCCAGCCGATTAGGCTTTGTTGATTGGCGGGAGTGGCGCGAGCAGTACTTC. Amino acid sequence: CASRLGFVDWREWREQYF.

The rearrangement uses TRBV20-1 and TRBJ2-7, with D perhaps being TRBD1 or TRBD2 (5 bases each). The CDR3 length is 16 residues. The germline V and J ends were trimmed by 2 bases and 4 bases, with 21 bases remaining between them. From germline, CDR1 is DFQATT and CDR2 SNEGSKA (reference sequence). The chain's CDR3 is CSARTSGATMGYEQYF. CDR3 DNA sequence: TGCAGTGCTAGAACGTCCGGGGCCACAATGGGATACGAGCAGTACTTC.

This chain joins TRBV7-2 and TRBJ2-7; perhaps TRBD1 as D (5 bases). CDR3 length equals 14 residues. Germline CDR1 and CDR2: SGHTA and FQGNSA. V lost 4 bases and J lost 2, with 12 bases in between. This CDR3 is CASSSQDYTYEQYF. CDR3 in DNA: TGTGCCAGCAGCTCACAGGATTATACCTACGAGCAGTACTTC. Complete variable domain (other parts from reference TRBV7-2 and TRBJ2-7): GAGVSQSPSNKVTEKGKDVELRCDPISGHTALYWYRQSLGQGLEFLIYFQGNSAPDKSGLPSDRFSAERTGGSVSTLTIQRTQQEDSAVYLCASSSQDYTYEQYFGPGTRLTVT.

Within the sample, this clonotype is medium-sized. The chain carries TRBV18 and TRBJ1-6; no definite D call. The germline V and J ends were trimmed by 2 bases and 4 bases, with 12 bases remaining between them. The CDR3 spans 16 residues. CDR1 and CDR2 from the germline V gene are KGHSH and LQKENI. Written as DNA, the CDR3 is TGTGCCAGCTCACCATGGGATAAGCAGTATAATTCACCCCTCCACTTT. Translating it yields CASSPWDKQYNSPLHF.

Regarding this clonotype: The junction does not match germline at one end; this may be a read error. The CDR3 bases are TGTGCCAGCGGTTTAGATGGGGGGCAGTACGAGCAGTACTTC. Its protein is CASGLDGGQYEQYF. The chain recombines TRBV12-3 or TRBV12-4 with TRBJ2-7; either TRBD1 or TRBD2 may fit D (6 bases each). The CDR3 covers 14 residues.

This clonotype was recorded a few times. The J gene is TRBJ1-5, the V gene TRBV28; TRBD1 might be the D (5 bases). CDR3 length: 13 residues. The V gene's germline CDR1 is MDHEN and CDR2 SYDVKM. V was cut by 11 bases and J by 5 bases, with 16 bases left in between. Here the CDR3 DNA reads TGTGCCGTCGACGGGGGGGACTATCAGCCCCAGCATTTT. Protein sequence: CAVDGGDYQPQHF.

This clonotype was picked up many times. The chain employs TRBV19 and TRBJ2-3; D not resolved. The V and J ends lost 7 bases and 2 bases respectively, with 7 bases between them. The germline V gene encodes CDR1 LNHDA and CDR2 SQIVND (reference sequence). CDR3 length: 12 residues. CDR3 amino acids: CASNSYTDTQYF. The CDR3, as DNA: TGTGCCAGTAATTCCTACACAGATACGCAGTATTTT.

Sample share makes this clonotype medium-sized. The chain links TRBV7-9 to TRBJ2-2; D remains ambiguous. The CDR3 consists of 16 residues. V shed 5 bases and J shed 0 bases, with 13 bases lying between them. Germline V CDR1 and CDR2: SEHNR, FQNEAQ (reference sequence). CDR3 bases: TGTGCCAGCAGCCCCCCGACTGGCTCGAACACCGGGGAGCTGTTTTTT. Encoded protein: CASSPPTGSNTGELFF.

V and J are TRBV25-1 and TRBJ1-1; D unresolved. The length of the CDR3 is 13 residues. CDR1 is MGHDK, CDR2 SYGVNS, per germline. With 3 bases removed from V and 11 bases from J, the gap between germline ends came to 16 bases. CDR3 bases: TGTGCCAGCAGTGAGAAACGGATGTCCACGGCTTTCTTT. This sequence encodes CASSEKRMSTAFF.